Reported below is one T cell receptor (beta chain). Its antigen is unidentified. Per the germline V gene, CDR1 is MDHEN and CDR2 is SYDVKM. There are 18 residues in the CDR3. J lost 0 bases, V lost 6 bases, and 9 bases had no gene match. The sample is drawn from a study of T cell responses to AZD1222 COVID-19 vaccine. Overall study: It was second doses at about 4 or about 12 weeks that were pooled.

Study observations and caveats: The donors showed a predominance of white British ancestry and of females, with possible underestimation of clonal diversity. Nearly half of spike-specific TCRs reportedly target variant regions that are unmutated in the B.1.351 and B.1.1.7 variants.

Method: immunoSEQ multiplex PCR; TCRdb's copy keeps in-frame clones and lacks some. This table has about 130,000 clones, roughly 90% appearing once. The source was peripheral blood, collected on day 0 of AZD1222 vaccination. This TCR was recovered from an adult in good health. The chain carries TRBV28 and TRBJ1-6, with 9 bases identical to TRBD1. The CDR3, as DNA: TGTGCCAGCAGCGCACCGGGACAGGGAAGCTCCTATAATTCACCCCTCCACTTT. This translates into CASSAPGQGSSYNSPLHF.